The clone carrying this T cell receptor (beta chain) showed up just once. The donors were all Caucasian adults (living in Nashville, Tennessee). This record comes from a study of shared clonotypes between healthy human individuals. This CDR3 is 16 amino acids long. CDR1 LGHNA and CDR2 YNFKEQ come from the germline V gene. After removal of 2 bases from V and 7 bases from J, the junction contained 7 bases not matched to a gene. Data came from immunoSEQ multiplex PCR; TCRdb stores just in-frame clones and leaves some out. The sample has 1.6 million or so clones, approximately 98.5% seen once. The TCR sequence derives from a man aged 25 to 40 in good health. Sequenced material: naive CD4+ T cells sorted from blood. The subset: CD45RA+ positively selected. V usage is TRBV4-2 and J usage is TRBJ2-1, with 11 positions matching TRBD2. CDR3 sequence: CASSQILAGETNEQFF. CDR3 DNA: TGTGCCAGCAGCCAAATACTAGCGGGAGAGACGAATGAGCAGTTCTTC.